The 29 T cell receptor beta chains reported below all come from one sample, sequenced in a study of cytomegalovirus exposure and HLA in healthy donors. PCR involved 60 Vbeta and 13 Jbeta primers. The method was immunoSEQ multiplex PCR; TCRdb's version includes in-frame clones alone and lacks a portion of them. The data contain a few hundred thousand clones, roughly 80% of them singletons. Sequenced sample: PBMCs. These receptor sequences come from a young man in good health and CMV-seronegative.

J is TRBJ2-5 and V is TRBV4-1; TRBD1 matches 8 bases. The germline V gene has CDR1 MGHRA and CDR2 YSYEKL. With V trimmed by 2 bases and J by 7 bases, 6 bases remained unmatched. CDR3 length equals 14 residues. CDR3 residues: CASSQQGAVGTQYF. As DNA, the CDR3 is TGCGCCAGCAGCCAACAGGGGGCTGTGGGGACCCAGTACTTC.

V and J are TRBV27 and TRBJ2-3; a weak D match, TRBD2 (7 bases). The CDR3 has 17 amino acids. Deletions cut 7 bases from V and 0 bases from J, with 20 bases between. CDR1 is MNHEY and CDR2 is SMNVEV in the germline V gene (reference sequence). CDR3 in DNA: TGTGCCAGCACCACCACGCGGGGGCTTCTTAGCACAGATACGCAGTATTTT. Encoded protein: CASTTTRGLLSTDTQYF.

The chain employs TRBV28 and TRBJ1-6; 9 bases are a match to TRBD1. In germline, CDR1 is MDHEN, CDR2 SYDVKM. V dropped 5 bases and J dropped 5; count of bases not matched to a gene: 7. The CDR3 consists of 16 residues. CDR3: CASSTFGQGNNSPLHF. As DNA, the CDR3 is TGTGCCAGCAGTACCTTTGGACAGGGGAATAATTCACCCCTCCACTTT.

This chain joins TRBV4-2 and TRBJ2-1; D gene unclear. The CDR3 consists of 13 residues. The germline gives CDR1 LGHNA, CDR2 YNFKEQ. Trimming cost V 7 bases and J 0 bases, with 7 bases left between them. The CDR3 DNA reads TGTGCCAGCACCCCCGGCTCCTACAATGAGCAGTTCTTC. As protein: CASTPGSYNEQFF.

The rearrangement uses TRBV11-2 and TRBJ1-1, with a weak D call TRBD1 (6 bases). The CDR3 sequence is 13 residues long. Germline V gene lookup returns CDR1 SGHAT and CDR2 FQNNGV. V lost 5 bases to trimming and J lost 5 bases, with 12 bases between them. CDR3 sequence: CASSLQGWTEAFF. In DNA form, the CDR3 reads TGTGCCAGCAGCCTCCAGGGGTGGACTGAAGCTTTCTTT. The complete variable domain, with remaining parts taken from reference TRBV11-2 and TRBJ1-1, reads EAGVAQSPRYKIIEKRQSVAFWCNPISGHATLYWYQQILGQGPKLLIQFQNNGVVDDSQLPKDRFSAERLKGVDSTLKIQPAKLEDSAVYLCASSLQGWTEAFFGQGTRLTVV.

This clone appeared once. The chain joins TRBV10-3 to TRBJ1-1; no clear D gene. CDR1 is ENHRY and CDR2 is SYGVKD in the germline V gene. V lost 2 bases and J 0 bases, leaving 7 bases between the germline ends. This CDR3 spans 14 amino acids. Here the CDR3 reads CAISEDAMNTEAFF. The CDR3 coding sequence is TGTGCCATCAGTGAGGATGCTATGAACACTGAAGCTTTCTTT.

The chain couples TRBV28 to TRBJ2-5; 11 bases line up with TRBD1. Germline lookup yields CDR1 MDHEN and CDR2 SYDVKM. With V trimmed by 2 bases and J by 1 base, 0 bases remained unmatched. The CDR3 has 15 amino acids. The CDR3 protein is CASSLGTGGQETQYF. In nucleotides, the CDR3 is TGTGCCAGCAGTTTAGGGACAGGGGGCCAAGAGACCCAGTACTTC. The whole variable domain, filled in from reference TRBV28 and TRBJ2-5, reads DVKVTQSSRYLVKRTGEKVFLECVQDMDHENMFWYRQDPGLGLRLIYFSYDVKMKEKGDIPEGYSVSREKKERFSLILESASTNQTSMYLCASSLGTGGQETQYFGPGTRLLVL.

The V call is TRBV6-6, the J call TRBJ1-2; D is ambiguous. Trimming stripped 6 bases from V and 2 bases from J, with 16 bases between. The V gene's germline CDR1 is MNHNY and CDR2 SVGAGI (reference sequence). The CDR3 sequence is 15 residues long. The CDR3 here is CASRAPGLSNYGYTF. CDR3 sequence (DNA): TGTGCCAGCAGGGCCCCTGGTTTATCCAACTATGGCTACACCTTC.

Here the CDR3 reads CASSQAVQETQYF. The DNA for the CDR3 is TGCGCCAGCAGCCAAGCGGTCCAAGAGACCCAGTACTTC. The chain links TRBV4-1 to TRBJ2-5; no firm D call. This CDR3 contains 13 residues. CDR1 and CDR2 (germline): MGHRA, YSYEKL. Trimming removed 1 base from V and 1 base from J, with 4 bases in between.

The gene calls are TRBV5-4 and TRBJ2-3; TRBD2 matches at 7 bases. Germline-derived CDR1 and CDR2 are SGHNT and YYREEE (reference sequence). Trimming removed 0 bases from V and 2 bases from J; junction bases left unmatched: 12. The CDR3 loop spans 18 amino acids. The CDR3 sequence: CASSLGVAGLLNTDTQYF. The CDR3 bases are TGTGCCAGCAGCTTGGGGGTAGCGGGCCTATTAAACACAGATACGCAGTATTTT.

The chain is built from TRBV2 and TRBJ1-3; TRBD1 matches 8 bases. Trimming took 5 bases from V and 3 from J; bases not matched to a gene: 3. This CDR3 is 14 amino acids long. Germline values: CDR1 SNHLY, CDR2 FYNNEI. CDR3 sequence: CASSQDRDGNTIYF. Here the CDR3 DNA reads TGTGCCAGCAGTCAGGACAGGGATGGAAACACCATATATTTT.

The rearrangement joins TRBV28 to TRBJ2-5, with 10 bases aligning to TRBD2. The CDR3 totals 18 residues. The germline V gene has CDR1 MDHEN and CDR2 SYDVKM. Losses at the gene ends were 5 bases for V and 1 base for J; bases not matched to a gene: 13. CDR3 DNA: TGTGCCAGCAGTCACTCCGCCCTAGCGGGGGTACTCCAAGAGACCCAGTACTTC. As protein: CASSHSALAGVLQETQYF.

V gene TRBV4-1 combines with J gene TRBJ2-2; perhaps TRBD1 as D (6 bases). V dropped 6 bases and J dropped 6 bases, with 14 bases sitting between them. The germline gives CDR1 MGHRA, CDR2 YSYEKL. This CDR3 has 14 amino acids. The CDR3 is CASRLGRGSGELFF. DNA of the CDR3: TGCGCCAGCAGGTTGGGCAGGGGATCCGGGGAGCTGTTTTTT.

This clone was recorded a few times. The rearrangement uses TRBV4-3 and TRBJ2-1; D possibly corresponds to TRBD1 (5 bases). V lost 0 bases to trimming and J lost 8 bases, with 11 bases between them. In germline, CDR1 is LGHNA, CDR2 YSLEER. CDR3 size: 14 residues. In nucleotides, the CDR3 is TGCGCCAGCAGCCAAGAAAAGGTAGGGGATGAGCAGTTCTTC. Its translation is CASSQEKVGDEQFF.

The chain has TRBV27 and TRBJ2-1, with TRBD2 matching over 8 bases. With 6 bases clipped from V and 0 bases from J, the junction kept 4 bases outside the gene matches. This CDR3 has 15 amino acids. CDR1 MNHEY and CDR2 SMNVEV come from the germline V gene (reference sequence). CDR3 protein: CASRIAGPSYNEQFF. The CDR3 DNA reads TGTGCCAGCAGGATAGCGGGGCCCTCCTACAATGAGCAGTTCTTC.

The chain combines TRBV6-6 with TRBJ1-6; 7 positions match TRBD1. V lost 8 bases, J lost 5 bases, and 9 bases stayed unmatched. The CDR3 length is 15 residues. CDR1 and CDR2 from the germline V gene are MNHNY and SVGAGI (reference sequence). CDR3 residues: CASWGDRDNNSPLHF. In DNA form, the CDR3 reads TGTGCCAGCTGGGGGGACAGAGACAATAATTCACCCCTCCACTTT.

CDR3 sequence: CAITGTGVWNSPLHF. In nucleotides, the CDR3 is TGTGCCATCACCGGGACAGGGGTATGGAATTCACCCCTCCACTTT. This chain joins TRBV6-1 and TRBJ1-6, with 10 positions matching TRBD1. The V and J ends lost 10 bases and 7 bases, in that order; junction bases with no gene match: 10. The CDR3 totals 15 residues. CDR1 and CDR2 from the germline V gene are MNHNS and SASEGT.

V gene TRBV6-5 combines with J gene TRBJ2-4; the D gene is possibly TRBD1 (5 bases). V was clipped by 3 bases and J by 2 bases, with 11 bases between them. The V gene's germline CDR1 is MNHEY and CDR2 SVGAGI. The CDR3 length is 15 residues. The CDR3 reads CASSYKGATKNIQYF. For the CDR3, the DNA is TGTGCCAGCAGTTATAAAGGGGCAACCAAAAACATTCAGTACTTC.

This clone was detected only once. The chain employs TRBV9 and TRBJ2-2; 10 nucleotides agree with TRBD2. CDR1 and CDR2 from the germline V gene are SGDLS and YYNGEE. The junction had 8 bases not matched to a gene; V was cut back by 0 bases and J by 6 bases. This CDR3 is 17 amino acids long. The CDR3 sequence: CASSVVSGGLIAGELFF. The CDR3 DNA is TGTGCCAGCAGCGTAGTTAGCGGGGGGCTGATAGCCGGGGAGCTGTTTTTT.

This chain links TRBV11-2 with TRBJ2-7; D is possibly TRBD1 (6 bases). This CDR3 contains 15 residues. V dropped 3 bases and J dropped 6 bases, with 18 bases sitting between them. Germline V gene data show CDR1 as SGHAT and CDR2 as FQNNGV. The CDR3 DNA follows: TGTGCCAGCAGCTTCGGGACCCAGGGGACGAGCGAGCAGTACTTC. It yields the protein CASSFGTQGTSEQYF.

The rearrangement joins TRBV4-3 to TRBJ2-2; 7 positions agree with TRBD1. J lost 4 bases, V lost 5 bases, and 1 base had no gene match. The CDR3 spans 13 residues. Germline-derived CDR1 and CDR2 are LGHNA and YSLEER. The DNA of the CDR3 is TGCGCCAGCAGCAACAGGGGCACCGGGGAGCTGTTTTTT. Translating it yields CASSNRGTGELFF.

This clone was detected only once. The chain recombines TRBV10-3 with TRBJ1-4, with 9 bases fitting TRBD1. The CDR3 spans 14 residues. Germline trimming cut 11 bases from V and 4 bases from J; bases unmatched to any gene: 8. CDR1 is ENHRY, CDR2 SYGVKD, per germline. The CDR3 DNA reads TGTGCCGTGGGACCGGGACAGGGTAATGAAAAACTGTTTTTT. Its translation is CAVGPGQGNEKLFF.

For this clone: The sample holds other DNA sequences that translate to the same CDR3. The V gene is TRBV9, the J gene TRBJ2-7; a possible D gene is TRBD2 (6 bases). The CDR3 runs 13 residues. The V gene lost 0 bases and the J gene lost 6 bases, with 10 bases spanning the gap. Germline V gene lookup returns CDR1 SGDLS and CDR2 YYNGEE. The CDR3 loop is CASSVGGGTEQYF. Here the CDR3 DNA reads TGTGCCAGCAGCGTAGGAGGAGGGACCGAGCAGTACTTC. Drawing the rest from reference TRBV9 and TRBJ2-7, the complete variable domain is DSGVTQTPKHLITATGQRVTLRCSPRSGDLSVYWYQQSLDQGLQFLIQYYNGEERAKGNILERFSAQQFPDLHSELNLSSLELGDSALYFCASSVGGGTEQYFGPGTRLTVT.

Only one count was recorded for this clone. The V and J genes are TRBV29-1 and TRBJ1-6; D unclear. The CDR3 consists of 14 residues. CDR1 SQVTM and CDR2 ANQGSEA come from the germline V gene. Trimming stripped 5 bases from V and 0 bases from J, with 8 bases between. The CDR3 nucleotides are TGCAGCGTTCGAGACAACTCCTATAATTCACCCCTCCACTTT. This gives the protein CSVRDNSYNSPLHF.

Here the CDR3 DNA reads TGTGCCAGCAGCTTAACCGGACAGGCCGAGAACTATGGCTACACCTTC. Translating gives CASSLTGQAENYGYTF. This sequence joins TRBV7-9 and TRBJ1-2; TRBD1 agrees at 7 bases. V shed 2 bases and J 2 bases; nucleotides not matched to a gene: 8. This CDR3 spans 16 amino acids. Germline V gene lookup returns CDR1 SEHNR and CDR2 FQNEAQ (reference sequence).

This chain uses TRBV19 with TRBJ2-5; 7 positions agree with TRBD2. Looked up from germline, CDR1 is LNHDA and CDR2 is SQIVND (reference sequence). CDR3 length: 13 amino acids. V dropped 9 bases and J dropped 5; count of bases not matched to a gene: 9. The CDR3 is CASAGDSGETQYF. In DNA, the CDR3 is TGTGCCAGCGCGGGGGATTCGGGGGAGACCCAGTACTTC.

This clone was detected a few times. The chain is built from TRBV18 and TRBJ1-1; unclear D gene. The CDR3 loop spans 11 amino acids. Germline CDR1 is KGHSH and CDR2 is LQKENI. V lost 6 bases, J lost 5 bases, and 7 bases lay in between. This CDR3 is CASSRTTEAFF. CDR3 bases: TGTGCCAGCTCCCGGACTACTGAAGCTTTCTTT.

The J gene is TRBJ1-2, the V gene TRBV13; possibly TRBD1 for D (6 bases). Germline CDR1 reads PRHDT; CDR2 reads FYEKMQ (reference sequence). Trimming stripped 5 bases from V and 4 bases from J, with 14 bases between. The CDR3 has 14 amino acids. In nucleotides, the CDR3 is TGTGCCAGCAGCACAGGGAATTTGGTCTATGGCTACACCTTC. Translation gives CASSTGNLVYGYTF.

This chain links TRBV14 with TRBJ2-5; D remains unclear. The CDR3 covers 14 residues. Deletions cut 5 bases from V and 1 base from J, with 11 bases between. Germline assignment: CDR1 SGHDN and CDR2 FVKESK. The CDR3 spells CASSARQVQETQYF. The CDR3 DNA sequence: TGTGCCAGCAGCGCCCGACAAGTCCAAGAGACCCAGTACTTC.